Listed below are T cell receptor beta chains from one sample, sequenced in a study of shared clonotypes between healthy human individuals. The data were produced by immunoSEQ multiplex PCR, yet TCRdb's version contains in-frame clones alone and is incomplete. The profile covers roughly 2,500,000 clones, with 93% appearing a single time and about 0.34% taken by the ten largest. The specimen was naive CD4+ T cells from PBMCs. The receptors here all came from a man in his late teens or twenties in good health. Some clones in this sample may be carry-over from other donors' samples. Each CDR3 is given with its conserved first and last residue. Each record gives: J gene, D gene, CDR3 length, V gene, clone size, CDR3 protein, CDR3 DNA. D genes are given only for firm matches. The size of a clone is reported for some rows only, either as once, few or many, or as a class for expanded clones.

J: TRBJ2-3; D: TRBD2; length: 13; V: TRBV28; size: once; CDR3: CATLSGTEDTQYF; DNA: TGTGCCACTCTTAGCGGGACTGAAGATACGCAGTATTTT
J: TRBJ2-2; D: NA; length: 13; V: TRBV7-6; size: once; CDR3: CASSYAPTGELFF; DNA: TGTGCCAGCAGCTACGCCCCCACCGGGGAGCTGTTTTTT
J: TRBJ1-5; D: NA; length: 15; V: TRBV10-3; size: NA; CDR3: CAIRADTPRYQPQHF; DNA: TGTGCCATCAGGGCAGACACTCCGAGATATCAGCCCCAGCATTTT
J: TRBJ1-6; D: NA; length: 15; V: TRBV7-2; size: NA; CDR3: CASSLKVAGDLSLHF; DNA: TGTGCCAGCAGCTTAAAGGTAGCCGGGGATTTGTCCCTCCACTTT
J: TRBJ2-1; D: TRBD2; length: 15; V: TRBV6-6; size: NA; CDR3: CASSLLAGSYNEQFF; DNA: TGTGCCAGCAGTCTACTAGCGGGGTCCTACAATGAGCAGTTCTTC
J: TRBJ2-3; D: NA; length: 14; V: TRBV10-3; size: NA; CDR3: CAIRVSQGVDTQYF; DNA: TGTGCCATCAGGGTCTCACAGGGAGTTGATACGCAGTATTTT
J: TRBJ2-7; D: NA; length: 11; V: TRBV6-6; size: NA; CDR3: CASVGLYEQYF; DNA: TGTGCCAGCGTTGGCCTATACGAGCAGTACTTC
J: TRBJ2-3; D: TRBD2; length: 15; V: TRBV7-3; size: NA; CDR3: CASSLGTSGTDTQYF; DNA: TGTGCCAGCAGCTTGGGGACTAGCGGCACAGATACGCAGTATTTT
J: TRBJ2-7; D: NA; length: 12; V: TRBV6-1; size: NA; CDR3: CASSPGMDEQYF; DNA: TGTGCCAGCAGTCCAGGGATGGACGAGCAGTACTTC
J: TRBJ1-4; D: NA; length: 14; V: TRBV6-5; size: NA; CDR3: CASSRRIRVEKLFF; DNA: TGTGCCAGCAGCCGACGAATTAGGGTTGAAAAACTGTTTTTT
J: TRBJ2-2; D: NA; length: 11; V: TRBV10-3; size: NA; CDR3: CATTGTGELFF; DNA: TGTGCCACAACCGGGACCGGGGAGCTGTTTTTT
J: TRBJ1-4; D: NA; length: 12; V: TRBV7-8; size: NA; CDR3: CASSLESEKLFF; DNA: TGTGCCAGCAGCTTAGAATCAGAAAAACTGTTTTTT
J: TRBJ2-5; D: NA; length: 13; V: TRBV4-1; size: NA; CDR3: CASSQDTGRTQYF; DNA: TGCGCCAGCAGCCAAGATACAGGGAGGACCCAGTACTTC
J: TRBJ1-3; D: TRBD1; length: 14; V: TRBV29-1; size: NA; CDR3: CSVSWGQSGNTIYF; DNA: TGCAGCGTTAGTTGGGGACAGTCTGGAAACACCATATATTTT
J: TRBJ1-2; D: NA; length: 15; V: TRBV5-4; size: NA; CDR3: CASSSGRGGSYGYTF; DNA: TGTGCCAGCAGCAGTGGGAGGGGAGGGAGCTATGGCTACACCTTC
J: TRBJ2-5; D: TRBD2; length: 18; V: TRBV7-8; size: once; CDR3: CASSLVWIAGEATETQYF; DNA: TGTGCCAGCAGCTTAGTGTGGATAGCGGGAGAAGCAACAGAGACCCAGTACTTC
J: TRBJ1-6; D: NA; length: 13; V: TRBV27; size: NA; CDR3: CASSGAYNSPLHF; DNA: TGTGCCAGCAGTGGGGCCTATAATTCACCCCTCCACTTT
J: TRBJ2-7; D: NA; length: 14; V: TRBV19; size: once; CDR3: CASSMGSQVNEQYF; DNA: TGTGCCAGTAGTATGGGGTCTCAGGTCAACGAGCAGTACTTC
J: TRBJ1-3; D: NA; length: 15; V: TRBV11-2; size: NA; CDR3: CASSLSPSSGNTIYF; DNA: TGTGCCAGCAGCTTAAGTCCGAGCTCTGGAAACACCATATATTTT
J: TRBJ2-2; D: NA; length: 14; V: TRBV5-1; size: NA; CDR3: CASSLGLLTGELFF; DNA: TGCGCCAGCAGCTTGGGACTGCTCACCGGGGAGCTGTTTTTT
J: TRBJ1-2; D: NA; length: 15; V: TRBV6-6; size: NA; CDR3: CASSYSRGENYGYTF; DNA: TGTGCCAGCAGTTACTCAAGGGGGGAGAACTATGGCTACACCTTC
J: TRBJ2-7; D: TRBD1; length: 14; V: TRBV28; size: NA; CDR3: CASSLWTGGYEQYF; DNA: TGTGCCAGCAGTTTATGGACAGGGGGTTACGAGCAGTACTTC
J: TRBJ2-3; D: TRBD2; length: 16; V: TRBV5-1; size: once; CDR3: CASSSVAGAGTDTQYF; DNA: TGCGCCAGCAGCTCGGTAGCGGGAGCGGGCACAGATACGCAGTATTTT
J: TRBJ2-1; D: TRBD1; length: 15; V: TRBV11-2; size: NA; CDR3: CASSSTGTVYNEQFF; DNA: TGTGCCAGCAGCTCGACAGGGACAGTGTACAATGAGCAGTTCTTC
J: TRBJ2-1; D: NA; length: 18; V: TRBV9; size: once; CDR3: CASSVRSFPGISYNEQFF; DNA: TGTGCCAGCAGCGTAAGGAGCTTCCCTGGGATTTCCTACAATGAGCAGTTCTTC
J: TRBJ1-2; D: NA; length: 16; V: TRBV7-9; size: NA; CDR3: CASSLYGQRQNYGYTF; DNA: TGTGCCAGCAGCTTATACGGGCAAAGGCAAAACTATGGCTACACCTTC
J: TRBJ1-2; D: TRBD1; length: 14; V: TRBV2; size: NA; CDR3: CASSQQGASYGYTF; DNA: TGTGCCAGCAGTCAACAGGGGGCAAGCTATGGCTACACCTTC
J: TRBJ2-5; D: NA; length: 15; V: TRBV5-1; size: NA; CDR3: CASKHLETGQETQYF; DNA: TGCGCCAGCAAGCATCTAGAGACAGGACAAGAGACCCAGTACTTC
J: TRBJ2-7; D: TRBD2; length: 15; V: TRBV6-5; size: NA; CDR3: CASSPTSGSEYEQYF; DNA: TGTGCCAGCAGCCCGACTAGCGGGAGCGAGTACGAGCAGTACTTC
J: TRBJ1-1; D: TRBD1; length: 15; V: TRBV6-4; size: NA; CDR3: CASSDSTGGSAEAFF; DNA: TGTGCCAGCAGTGACTCGACAGGGGGTAGCGCTGAAGCTTTCTTT
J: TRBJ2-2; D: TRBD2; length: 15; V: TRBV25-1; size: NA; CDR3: CASSEAGGHTGELFF; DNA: TGTGCCAGCAGTGAAGCGGGAGGGCACACCGGGGAGCTGTTTTTT
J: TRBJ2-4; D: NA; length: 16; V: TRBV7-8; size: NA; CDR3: CASSQGRSLAKNIQYF; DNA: TGTGCCAGCAGCCAGGGGAGGTCCCTAGCCAAAAACATTCAGTACTTC
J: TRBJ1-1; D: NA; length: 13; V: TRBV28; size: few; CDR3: CASGLGQDTEAFF; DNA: TGTGCCAGCGGTCTAGGGCAGGACACTGAAGCTTTCTTT
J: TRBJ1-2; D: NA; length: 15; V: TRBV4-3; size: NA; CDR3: CASSQDQIRQYGYTF; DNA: TGCGCCAGCAGCCAAGACCAAATTCGACAGTATGGCTACACCTTC
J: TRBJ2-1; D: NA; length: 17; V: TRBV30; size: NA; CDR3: CASQKTRTDRSYNEQFF; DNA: TGTGCCTCCCAGAAAACCCGGACAGATAGGTCCTACAATGAGCAGTTCTTC
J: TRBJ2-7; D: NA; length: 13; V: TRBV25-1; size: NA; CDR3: CASSEGARDEQYF; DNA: TGTGCCAGCAGTGAGGGGGCGCGGGACGAGCAGTACTTC
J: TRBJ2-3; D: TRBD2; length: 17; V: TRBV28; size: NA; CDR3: CASSSSSGRAREDTQYF; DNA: TGTGCCAGCAGTTCTTCTAGCGGGAGGGCCCGGGAGGATACGCAGTATTTT
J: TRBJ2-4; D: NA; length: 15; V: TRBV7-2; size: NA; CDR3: CASSLGRLAKNIQYF; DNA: TGTGCCAGCAGCCTGGGACGGTTAGCCAAAAACATTCAGTACTTC
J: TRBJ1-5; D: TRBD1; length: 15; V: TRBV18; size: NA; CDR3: CASSPDRGLNQPQHF; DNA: TGTGCCAGCTCACCAGACAGGGGGCTAAATCAGCCCCAGCATTTT
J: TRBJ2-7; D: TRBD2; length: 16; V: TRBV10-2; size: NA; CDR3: CASHRPISGSSYEQYF; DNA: TGCGCCAGCCACCGACCGATTAGCGGGAGCTCCTACGAGCAGTACTTC
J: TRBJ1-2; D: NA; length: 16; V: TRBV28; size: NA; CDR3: CASSLNRVILNYGYTF; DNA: TGTGCCAGCAGTTTAAACAGAGTAATTCTTAACTATGGCTACACCTTC
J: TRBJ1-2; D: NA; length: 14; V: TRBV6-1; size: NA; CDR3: CASRSGGSGYGYTF; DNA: TGTGCCAGCAGAAGCGGGGGGTCGGGCTATGGCTACACCTTC
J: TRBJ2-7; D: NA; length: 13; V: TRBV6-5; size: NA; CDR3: CASRGGSSYEQYF; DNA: TGTGCCAGCAGAGGCGGTAGCTCCTACGAGCAGTACTTC
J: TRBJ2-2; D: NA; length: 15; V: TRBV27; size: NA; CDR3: CASSLLVGSTGELFF; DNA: TGTGCCAGCAGTTTATTGGTGGGAAGTACCGGGGAGCTGTTTTTT
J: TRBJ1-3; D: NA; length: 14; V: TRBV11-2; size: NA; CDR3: CASRSTRGGNTIYF; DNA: TGTGCCAGCAGATCCACCAGAGGTGGAAACACCATATATTTT
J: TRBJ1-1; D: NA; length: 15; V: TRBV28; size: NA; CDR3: CASGGAESLGTEAFF; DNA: TGTGCCAGCGGCGGGGCTGAGAGCCTGGGCACTGAAGCTTTCTTT
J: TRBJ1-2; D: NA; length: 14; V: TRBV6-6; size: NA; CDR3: CASRPWGVDYGYTF; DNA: TGTGCCAGCAGGCCTTGGGGAGTTGACTATGGCTACACCTTC
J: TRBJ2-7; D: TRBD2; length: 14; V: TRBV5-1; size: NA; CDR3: CASSFSGTSYEQYF; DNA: TGCGCCAGCAGCTTTAGCGGGACCTCCTACGAGCAGTACTTC
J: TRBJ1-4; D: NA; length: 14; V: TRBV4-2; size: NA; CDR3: CASSQDLQNEKLFF; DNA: TGTGCCAGCAGCCAAGACTTACAGAATGAAAAACTGTTTTTT
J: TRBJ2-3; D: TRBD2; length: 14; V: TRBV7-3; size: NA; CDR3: CASSQGGLGDTQYF; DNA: TGTGCCAGCAGCCAAGGGGGACTAGGGGATACGCAGTATTTT
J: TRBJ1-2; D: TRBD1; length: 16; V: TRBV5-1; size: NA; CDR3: CASSLGQGAANYGYTF; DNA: TGCGCCAGCAGCTTGGGACAGGGGGCGGCTAACTATGGCTACACCTTC
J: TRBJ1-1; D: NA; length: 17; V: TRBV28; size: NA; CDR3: CASSSPPGGERNTEAFF; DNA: TGTGCCAGCAGTTCCCCCCCCGGGGGGGAAAGAAACACTGAAGCTTTCTTT
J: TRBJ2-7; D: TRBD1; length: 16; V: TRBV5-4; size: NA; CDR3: CASSSRTGQGSYEQYF; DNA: TGTGCCAGCAGCTCAAGAACGGGACAGGGCTCCTACGAGCAGTACTTC
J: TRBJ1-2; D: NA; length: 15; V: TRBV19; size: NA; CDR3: CASSMDTLGNYGYTF; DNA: TGTGCCAGTAGTATGGACACCCTGGGGAACTATGGCTACACCTTC